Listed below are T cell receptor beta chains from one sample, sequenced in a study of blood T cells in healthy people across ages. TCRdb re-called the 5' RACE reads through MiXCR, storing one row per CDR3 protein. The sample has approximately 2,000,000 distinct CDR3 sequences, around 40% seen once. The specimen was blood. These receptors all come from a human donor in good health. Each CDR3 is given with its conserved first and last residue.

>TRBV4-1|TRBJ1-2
CASSQDLASGGSSYTF
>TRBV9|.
CASSELSGSYEQYF
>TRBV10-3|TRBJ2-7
CAIRDGTASYEQYF
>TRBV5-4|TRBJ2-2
CASSLFGEELFF
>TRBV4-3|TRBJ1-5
CASSQVISRRDHQPQHF
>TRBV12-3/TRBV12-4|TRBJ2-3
CASEDSGGTDTQYF
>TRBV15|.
CATSPSWLSHEQYF
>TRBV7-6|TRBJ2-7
CASSSQGEGTYEQYF
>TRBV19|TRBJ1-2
CASSIVQGSDGYTF
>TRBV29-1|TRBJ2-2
CSVRQGMDVRTGELFF
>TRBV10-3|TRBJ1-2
CAISESQPNYGYTF
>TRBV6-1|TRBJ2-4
CASSVSSDRHQNIQHF
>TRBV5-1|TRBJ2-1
CASSSGQPSHEQFF
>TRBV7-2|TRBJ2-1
CASSLAFREQFF
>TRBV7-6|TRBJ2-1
CASSLAGALKGNEQFF
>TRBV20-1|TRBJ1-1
CSASGSPESGAFF
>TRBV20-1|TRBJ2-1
CSASPGQGIYEQFF
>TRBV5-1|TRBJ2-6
CASSLDSRANVLTF
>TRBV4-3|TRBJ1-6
CASSQDSDTSSYNSPLHF
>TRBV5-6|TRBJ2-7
CASSLAVTSYEQYF
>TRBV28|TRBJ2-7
CASSLRDNSYEQYF
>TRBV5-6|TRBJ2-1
CASSLLTYNEQFF
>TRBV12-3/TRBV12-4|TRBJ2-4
CASTPHRDYNEQYF
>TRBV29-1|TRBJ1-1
CSVDPDFEAFF
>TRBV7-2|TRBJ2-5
CASTVTSYRETQYF
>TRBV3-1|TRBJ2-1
CASSLRGLAVGYNEQFF
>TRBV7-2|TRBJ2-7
CASSYPGGGNYEQYF
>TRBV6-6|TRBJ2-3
CASSYPSGTDTQYF
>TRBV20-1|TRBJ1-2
CSARTKGGGYTF
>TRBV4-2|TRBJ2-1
CASGREDEQFF
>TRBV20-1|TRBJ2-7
CSAREGSRGYF
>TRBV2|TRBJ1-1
CASSEFSGANTEAFF
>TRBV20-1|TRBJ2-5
CSARDRQEETQYF
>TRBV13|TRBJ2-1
CASSSPRRDGEQFF
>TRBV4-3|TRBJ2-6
CASSRVDRARANVLTF
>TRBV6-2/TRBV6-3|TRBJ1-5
CASSCGDIQPQHF
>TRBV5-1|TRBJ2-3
CASILGRGTQYF
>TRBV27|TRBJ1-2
CASSLSTGWIDGYTF
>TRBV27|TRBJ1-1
CASRSYRGLGTEAFF
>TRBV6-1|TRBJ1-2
CASSTNISPNYGYTF
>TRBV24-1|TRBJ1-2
CATSDWTGYGYTF
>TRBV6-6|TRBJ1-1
CASSTFEGGTEAFF
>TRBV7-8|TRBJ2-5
CASSLGEAKTQYF
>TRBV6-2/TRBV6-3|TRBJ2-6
CASSYEWGAGANVLTF
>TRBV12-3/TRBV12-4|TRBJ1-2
CASSFLSGARGYTF
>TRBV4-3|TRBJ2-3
CASSQDWGTSADTQYF
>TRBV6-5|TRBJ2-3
CASSYHSGGTPDTQYF
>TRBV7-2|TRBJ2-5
CASRRGVRNEQYF
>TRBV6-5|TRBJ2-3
CASSYRTTTSGGPTDTQYF
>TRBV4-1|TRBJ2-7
CASSQTRQRTYEQYF